The 32 T cell receptor beta chains in this list originate from one sample, sequenced in a study of blood T cells in healthy people across ages. A second PCR of roughly 7 to 11 cycles used a sample-barcoded 5' primer and a J-beta primer mix. TCRdb called the 5' RACE reads again in MiXCR, with one record for every CDR3 protein. There are approximately 800,000 distinct CDR3 sequences in the sample; roughly 64% occur only once, and about 20% lies in the top ten. Input material: blood. The source is a man between 25 and 39 years old in good health.

The V and J genes are TRBV7-3 and TRBJ2-7; TRBD1 aligns across 7 bases. The CDR3 spans 15 residues. Trimming at V came to 5 bases and at J to 4 bases, leaving 11 bases not matched to a gene. The germline V gene encodes CDR1 SGHTA and CDR2 FQGTGA. The CDR3 protein is CASSLYPRQGYEQYF. CDR3 bases: TGTGCCAGCAGCCTCTATCCGAGACAGGGATACGAGCAGTACTTC.

This clonotype has only one observation. The chain joins TRBV6-5 to TRBJ2-3; no reliable D call. V was trimmed by 7 bases and J by 4 bases, leaving 18 bases between them. This CDR3 spans 15 amino acids. The germline V gene encodes CDR1 MNHEY and CDR2 SVGAGI. The CDR3 protein is CASMVRTLPPDTQYF. As DNA, the CDR3 is TGTGCCAGCATGGTGCGGACCCTGCCACCAGATACGCAGTATTTT.

This clonotype was counted a few times. The genes are TRBV29-1 and TRBJ2-7, with TRBD2 identical over 11 bases. The J call may be faulty, since TRBJ2-5 better matches the DNA end. Looked up from germline, CDR1 is SQVTM and CDR2 is ANQGSEA. The CDR3 runs 14 residues. The chain's CDR3 is CSVVFSGRGETQYF. Written as DNA, the CDR3 is TGCAGCGTTGTTTTTAGCGGGAGGGGGGAGACCCAGTACTTC.

CDR3 protein: CAIGANNEQFF. The CDR3 coding sequence is TGTGCCATCGGGGCAAACAATGAGCAGTTCTTC. The rearrangement links TRBV10-3 to TRBJ2-1; TRBD1 might be the D (5 bases). CDR3 size: 11 residues. Germline CDR1 reads ENHRY; CDR2 reads SYGVKD. Trimming cost V 8 bases and J 5 bases, with 7 bases left between them.

This clonotype came up a few times. The chain recombines TRBV20-1 with TRBJ2-5; no clear D gene. The germline V gene encodes CDR1 DFQATT and CDR2 SNEGSKA (reference sequence). The CDR3 consists of 13 residues. V was clipped by 0 bases and J by 11 bases, with 16 bases between them. The CDR3 sequence: CSARDPDRVEQYF. The DNA for the CDR3 is TGCAGTGCTAGAGACCCCGATAGGGTAGAGCAGTACTTC.

The chain recombines TRBV6-5 with TRBJ2-4; 7 bases are a match to TRBD1. Germline V lookup: CDR1 MNHEY, CDR2 SVGAGI. Unmatched junction bases numbered 7, after V lost 2 bases and J lost 12 bases. The CDR3 totals 13 residues. CDR3 sequence: CASSYRDSGYQYF. As DNA, the CDR3 is TGTGCCAGCAGTTACCGGGACAGCGGATATCAGTACTTC.

This rearrangement joins TRBV7-9 to TRBJ2-1; D perhaps matches TRBD2 (5 bases). Germline values: CDR1 SEHNR, CDR2 FQNEAQ (reference sequence). The V end was cut by 7 bases, the J end by 9 bases, with 16 bases between. The CDR3 runs 13 residues. CDR3: CASTPAGWGEQFF. Here the CDR3 DNA reads TGTGCCAGCACACCGGCGGGTTGGGGTGAGCAGTTCTTC.

The chain combines TRBV28 with TRBJ1-5; TRBD1 agrees at 7 bases. There are 15 residues in the CDR3. The J segment lost 2 bases and the V segment lost 5 bases, leaving 6 bases of the junction unmatched. Germline values: CDR1 MDHEN, CDR2 SYDVKM. Written as DNA, the CDR3 is TGTGCCAGCAGTCCCCCAGGGGGAGGCAATCAGCCCCAGCATTTT. It codes for CASSPPGGGNQPQHF.

This chain links TRBV20-1 with TRBJ1-4, with a tentative D call TRBD1 (5 bases). Germline CDR1 DFQATT, CDR2 SNEGSKA (reference sequence). The CDR3 runs to 12 residues. V dropped 6 bases and J dropped 8 bases, with 13 bases sitting between them. CDR3 sequence reads: CSAGTEPEKLFF. CDR3 coding DNA: TGCAGTGCGGGGACCGAGCCGGAAAAACTGTTTTTT.

J is TRBJ1-2 and V is TRBV30; D is undetermined. The CDR3 extends over 12 amino acids. Deletions cut 1 base from V and 2 bases from J, with 5 bases between. The germline V gene has CDR1 GTSNPN and CDR2 SVGIG (reference sequence). CDR3 amino acids: CAWSEQNYGYTF. Written as DNA, the CDR3 is TGTGCCTGGAGTGAACAAAACTATGGCTACACCTTC.

The J gene is TRBJ2-1, the V gene TRBV3-1; a possible D gene is TRBD2 (5 bases). The CDR3 consists of 14 residues. Trimming stripped 6 bases from V and 4 bases from J, with 13 bases between. CDR1 LGHDT and CDR2 YNNKEL come from the germline V gene (reference sequence). CDR3 sequence: CASSQSGQYNEQFF. The DNA of the CDR3 is TGTGCCAGCAGTCAGAGCGGTCAGTACAATGAGCAGTTCTTC.

The gene calls are TRBV3-1 and TRBJ2-7; D assignment may be TRBD1 or TRBD2 (5 bases each). The CDR3 is made up of 14 amino acids. Trimming shortened V by 3 bases and J by 3 bases, and 12 bases separated the two germline ends. Per the germline V gene, CDR1 is LGHDT and CDR2 is YNNKEL (reference sequence). The CDR3 DNA sequence: TGTGCCAGCAGCCATCAGGGAGTAAGCTACGAGCAGTACTTC. This translates into CASSHQGVSYEQYF.

The chain recombines TRBV6-5 with TRBJ2-4; weak D call: TRBD1 (5 bases). The V gene's germline CDR1 is MNHEY and CDR2 SVGAGI. V lost 5 bases and J 13 bases, leaving 15 bases between the germline ends. This CDR3 is built from 12 residues. The CDR3 sequence is CASSHQGAPQYF. The CDR3 DNA reads as TGTGCCAGCAGTCACCAAGGGGCCCCCCAGTACTTC.

This chain connects TRBV18 to TRBJ1-6; D gene unclear. The V gene lost 6 bases and the J gene lost 8 bases, with 23 bases spanning the gap. CDR1 and CDR2 from the germline V gene are KGHSH and LQKENI. CDR3 length: 17 amino acids. The CDR3 protein is CASSPTGVSTGDSPLHF. CDR3 nucleotide sequence: TGTGCCAGCTCCCCAACTGGGGTGTCAACCGGGGATTCACCCCTCCACTTT.

This clonotype was found once. The chain uses TRBV6-6 and TRBJ2-1; D is uncertain. The CDR3 totals 13 residues. CDR1 and CDR2 from the germline V gene are MNHNY and SVGAGI (reference sequence). V was clipped by 4 bases and J by 5 bases, with 9 bases between them. The DNA for the CDR3 is TGTGCCAGCAGTTCCCGCCAAAACAATGAGCAGTTCTTC. Amino acid sequence: CASSSRQNNEQFF.

At least ten counts were recorded for this clonotype. The V gene is TRBV12-3 or TRBV12-4, the J gene TRBJ1-1, with D possibly being TRBD1 (5 bases). Between the trimmed V and J ends, which lost 2 bases and 4 bases, there was a span of 11 bases. The CDR3 runs 14 residues. CDR3 sequence: CASSLQGLITEAFF. Here the CDR3 DNA reads TGTGCCAGCAGTTTACAGGGATTGATCACTGAAGCTTTCTTT.

The gene calls are TRBV10-2 and TRBJ2-3; D is ambiguous. CDR1 is WSHSY, CDR2 SAAADI, per germline. Trimming pared 0 bases from V and 7 bases from J, leaving 8 bases between. The CDR3 totals 13 residues. The CDR3 DNA is TGCGCCAGCAGTGAGTCCTCTTTTAATACGCAGTATTTT. Its translation is CASSESSFNTQYF.

This clonotype came up a few times. This sequence joins TRBV29-1 and TRBJ1-1; 9 bases map to TRBD1. The V and J ends lost 6 bases and 7 bases, in that order; junction bases with no gene match: 12. Germline CDR1 and CDR2: SQVTM and ANQGSEA. This CDR3 has 14 amino acids. DNA of the CDR3: TGCAGCGTCCTGGGACAGGGAATGGACAGTGAAGCTTTCTTT. Residues: CSVLGQGMDSEAFF.

Remarks on this clonotype: An end of the junction does not agree with germline; a read error may underlie this. The chain links TRBV10-3 to TRBJ2-5; the D gene is possibly TRBD2 (5 bases). The CDR3 spans 12 residues. Germline V gene lookup returns CDR1 ENHRY and CDR2 SYGVKD. CDR3 nucleotides: TGTTCCATCAGTGAGTCTGGGGAGAGGCAGTACTTC. This encodes CSISESGERQYF.

The table lists this clonotype with a few counts. The gene calls are TRBV29-1 and TRBJ2-1; D perhaps matches TRBD2 (6 bases). Germline CDR1 is SQVTM and CDR2 is ANQGSEA. The germline V and J ends were trimmed by 3 bases and 0 bases, with 9 bases remaining between them. The CDR3 is 14 amino acids. This CDR3 is CSVDGGNSYNEQFF. CDR3 bases: TGCAGCGTTGACGGCGGGAACTCCTACAATGAGCAGTTCTTC.

The chain has TRBV12-3 or TRBV12-4 and TRBJ2-4; D is perhaps TRBD1 or TRBD2 (6 bases each). Trimming cost V 6 bases and J 9 bases, with 18 bases left between them. The CDR3 has 14 amino acids. This chain's CDR3 is CASSLGGSRSIQYF. For the CDR3, the DNA is TGTGCCAGCAGCCTAGGGGGGAGCAGAAGCATTCAGTACTTC.

The CDR3 DNA reads as TGTGCCAGCAGTTACTCGATTTTCGAGCGGACCCCGACCAATGAGCAGTTCTTC. Translation: CASSYSIFERTPTNEQFF. The chain has TRBV6-2 or TRBV6-3 and TRBJ2-1; D possibly corresponds to TRBD2 (5 bases). V lost 0 bases and J 6 bases, leaving 21 bases between the germline ends. Per germline, CDR1 MNHEY and CDR2 SVGEGT. CDR3 length: 18 residues.

In its sample, this clonotype was seen once. The chain couples TRBV6-4 to TRBJ2-1; D ambiguous. Per germline, CDR1 MRHNA and CDR2 SNTAGT. This CDR3 is built from 13 residues. Trimming removed 5 bases at V and 5 bases at J, with 10 bases between. CDR3 coding DNA: TGTGCCAGCAGTTTGGAGTCAAACAATGAGCAGTTCTTC. Protein: CASSLESNNEQFF.

The CDR3 loop reads CASSPSMNTQYF. CDR3 in DNA: TGTGCCAGCAGCCCTAGCATGAATACGCAGTATTTT. V usage is TRBV7-2 and J usage is TRBJ2-3; D might be TRBD2 (5 bases). Germline CDR1 and CDR2: SGHTA and FQGNSA. The CDR3 spans 12 residues. Trimming pared 5 bases from V and 7 bases from J, leaving 10 bases between. The entire variable domain, with the rest obtained from reference TRBV7-2 and TRBJ2-3, is as follows: GAGVSQSPSNKVTEKGKDVELRCDPISGHTALYWYRQSLGQGLEFLIYFQGNSAPDKSGLPSDRFSAERTGGSVSTLTIQRTQQEDSAVYLCASSPSMNTQYFGPGTRLTVL.

The chain uses TRBV7-2 and TRBJ1-5; 7 nucleotides align to TRBD1. V dropped 5 bases and J dropped 6; count of bases not matched to a gene: 4. The germline V gene encodes CDR1 SGHTA and CDR2 FQGNSA. The length of the CDR3 is 13 residues. In DNA form, the CDR3 reads TGTGCCAGCAGCCCCAGGGGGTTTCAGCCCCAGCATTTT. Protein: CASSPRGFQPQHF. Filled out from reference TRBV7-2 and TRBJ1-5, the complete variable domain reads GAGVSQSPSNKVTEKGKDVELRCDPISGHTALYWYRQSLGQGLEFLIYFQGNSAPDKSGLPSDRFSAERTGGSVSTLTIQRTQQEDSAVYLCASSPRGFQPQHFGDGTRLSIL.

The rearrangement uses TRBV21-1 and TRBJ1-2. TRBV21-1 is termed a pseudogene. The CDR3 runs to 11 residues. DNA of the CDR3: TGTGCCAGCAGTTATTACCGCGGCTACACCTTC. Its translation: CASSYYRGYTF.

The chain's CDR3 is CSVEDPGGSYNEQFF. The CDR3 DNA reads as TGCAGCGTTGAAGATCCAGGGGGGTCCTACAATGAGCAGTTCTTC. The chain recombines TRBV29-1 with TRBJ2-1; perhaps TRBD1 as D (7 bases). The length of the CDR3 is 15 residues. V lost 0 bases and J lost 1, with 10 bases in between. The germline V gene encodes CDR1 SQVTM and CDR2 ANQGSEA.

The rearrangement uses TRBV21-1 and TRBJ2-7. TRBV21-1 is recorded as a pseudogene. The CDR3 has 13 amino acids. The CDR3 DNA reads as TGTGCCAGCAGAACGGGGAAGACCTACGAGCAGTACTTC. This encodes CASRTGKTYEQYF.

The chain links TRBV6-6 to TRBJ1-5, with 8 bases matching TRBD1. V lost 6 bases to trimming and J lost 2 bases; unmatched junction nucleotides: 6. CDR3 size: 15 residues. CDR1 is MNHNY and CDR2 is SVGAGI in the germline V gene (reference sequence). Here the CDR3 reads CASSGQGVGNQPQHF. DNA for the CDR3: TGTGCCAGCAGCGGACAGGGAGTGGGCAATCAGCCCCAGCATTTT.

This clonotype was counted only a few times. The gene calls are TRBV20-1 and TRBJ2-5; possibly TRBD2 for D (6 bases). V lost 6 bases and J lost 2, with 16 bases in between. The CDR3 totals 14 residues. The V gene's germline CDR1 is DFQATT and CDR2 SNEGSKA (reference sequence). The CDR3: CSARPGGTQETQYF. The CDR3 nucleotides read TGCAGTGCCCGTCCCGGGGGAACTCAAGAGACCCAGTACTTC.

The chain recombines TRBV29-1 with TRBJ2-3; a possible D gene is TRBD2 (5 bases). Germline CDR1 and CDR2: SQVTM and ANQGSEA. The CDR3 runs 12 residues. Trimming cost V 7 bases and J 5 bases, with 13 bases left between them. CDR3 sequence: CSGGLAGDTQYF. CDR3 DNA: TGCAGCGGTGGACTCGCCGGAGATACGCAGTATTTT.

This clonotype appeared a few times. The chain joins TRBV5-1 to TRBJ2-3; tentative D call: TRBD1 (5 bases). Trimming took 4 bases from V and 1 from J, leaving 13 bases between them. The CDR3 sequence is 15 residues long. Germline CDR1 reads SGHRS; CDR2 reads YFSETQ. The CDR3 nucleotides read TGCGCCAGCAGCCAACAGGAGCTACGCACAGATACGCAGTATTTT. Residues: CASSQQELRTDTQYF.